The 10 T cell receptor beta chains in this list originate from one sample, sequenced in a study of spatial heterogeneity in lung cancer. Overall study findings and caveats: Intratumoral expanded alpha and beta TCR counts were found to track tumor mutation counts.

Their antigen targets remain unknown. Time point indicated: sample taken at primary tumor resection. TCRdb analysed the 5' RACE reads with MiXCR anew, one entry per CDR3 protein. Here the sample spans under 15,000 distinct CDR3 sequences, 4.7% being singletons. Specimen: lung tumor tissue, collected at surgery. The receptors were gathered from a female donor with early-stage non-small cell lung cancer.

This clonotype was seen repeatedly, ten times or more. This beta chain was picked up by a library intended for alpha chains and is off target, so its count carries little meaning. The V and J genes are TRBV6-2 or TRBV6-3 and TRBJ1-1; D unresolved. V was trimmed by 8 bases and J by 2 bases, leaving 9 bases between them. The CDR3 contains 12 residues. Germline assignment: CDR1 MNHEY and CDR2 SVGEGT. As DNA, the CDR3 is TGTGCCAGCCGAACCTTTAACACTGAAGCTTTCTTT. Its protein is CASRTFNTEAFF.

This clonotype was counted only a few times. Little can be read into the size of this beta chain, an off-target read in a library designed for alpha chains. The chain carries TRBV4-3 and TRBJ2-1; 10 bases fit TRBD1. With 0 bases clipped from V and 5 bases from J, the junction kept 4 bases outside the gene matches. This CDR3 comprises 16 residues. Per germline, CDR1 LGHNA and CDR2 YSLEER. DNA for the CDR3: TGCGCCAGCAGCCAAGATTGGGGACAGGGGAACAATGAGCAGTTCTTC. It encodes CASSQDWGQGNNEQFF.

In this sample, this clonotype turned up many times. This beta chain was picked up by a library intended for alpha chains and is off target, so its count carries little meaning. This rearrangement joins TRBV7-8 to TRBJ1-1; D not certain. The length of the CDR3 is 11 residues. With 4 bases removed from V and 4 bases from J, the gap between germline ends came to 4 bases. Germline V gives CDR1 SGHVS, CDR2 FQNEAQ. The CDR3 nucleotides are TGTGCCAGCAGCTCCGTCACTGAAGCTTTCTTT. Its protein is CASSSVTEAFF. The variable domain in full, with the rest retrieved from reference TRBV7-8 and TRBJ1-1, is GAGVSQSPRYKVAKRGQDVALRCDPISGHVSLFWYQQALGQGPEFLTYFQNEAQLDKSGLPSDRFFAERPEGSVSTLKIQRTQQEDSAVYLCASSSVTEAFFGQGTRLTVV.

Turning to this clonotype: Being off target in a library aimed at alpha chains, this beta chain has a size of little meaning. DNA for the CDR3: TGTGCCAGCAGTTGGTCGGAGGACACTGAAGCTTTCTTT. It is translated as CASSWSEDTEAFF. The chain uses TRBV12-3 or TRBV12-4 and TRBJ1-1; D is unresolved. With 4 bases removed from V and 3 bases from J, the gap between germline ends came to 9 bases. This CDR3 contains 13 residues.

This clonotype was counted ten times or more. A library prepared for alpha chains yielded this beta chain as an off-target read; its size is of little meaning. The DNA for the CDR3 is TGTGCCAGCAGCTTAGGCGGCGGAGGACTAAACACTGAAGCTTTCTTT. Encoded protein: CASSLGGGGLNTEAFF. The chain uses TRBV11-2 and TRBJ1-1; D ambiguous. Germline CDR1 and CDR2: SGHAT and FQNNGV. Trimming took 1 base from V and 2 from J, leaving 14 bases between them. CDR3 length: 16 residues.

This clonotype has a count of ten or more. This beta chain turned up in a library designed for alpha chains; as an off-target read, its abundance says little. The chain recombines TRBV29-1 with TRBJ2-2; 7 nucleotides match TRBD1. This CDR3 comprises 12 residues. In germline, CDR1 is SQVTM, CDR2 ANQGSEA. Germline trimming cut 4 bases from V and 4 bases from J; bases unmatched to any gene: 0. CDR3: CSVGDSTGELFF. CDR3 nucleotide sequence: TGCAGCGTTGGGGACAGCACCGGGGAGCTGTTTTTT.

This clonotype ranks as medium-sized (0.01 to 0.1%). The library was built for alpha chains, so this beta chain is an off-target read and its size means little. This rearrangement joins TRBV4-3 to TRBJ2-3; possibly TRBD2 for D (7 bases). The CDR3 length is 17 residues. CDR1 is LGHNA, CDR2 YSLEER, per germline. The V end lost 0 bases, the J end lost 2 bases, and 15 bases lay between the germline ends. The CDR3, as DNA: TGCGCCAGCAGCCAAGAATGGGGGGGCCTACTCACAGATACGCAGTATTTT. Protein: CASSQEWGGLLTDTQYF.

Many counts were recorded for this clonotype. This beta chain lies outside the target of a library built for alpha chains; its clone size means little. The chain combines TRBV7-2 with TRBJ1-1; D gene ambiguous. The CDR3 totals 12 residues. The V end was cut by 1 base, the J end by 11 bases, with 11 bases between. Germline-derived CDR1 and CDR2 are SGHTA and FQGNSA. CDR3 amino acids: CASSLVGRMAFF. Written as DNA, the CDR3 is TGTGCCAGCAGCTTAGTTGGGAGGATGGCTTTCTTT.

This clonotype has a handful of counts. This beta chain slipped into a library made for alpha chains as a stray read, so its size is not meaningful. V gene TRBV6-5 combines with J gene TRBJ1-6, with D possibly being TRBD1 (5 bases). From germline, CDR1 is MNHEY and CDR2 SVGAGI. Trimming took 0 bases from V and 7 from J, leaving 10 bases between them. The CDR3 length is 15 residues. CDR3 protein: CASSYSGTGNSPLHF. Written as DNA, the CDR3 is TGTGCCAGCAGTTACTCCGGGACGGGGAATTCACCCCTCCACTTT.

Sample share makes this clonotype medium-sized. This beta chain is an unintended read in a library built for alpha chains; its size means little. V gene TRBV20-1 combines with J gene TRBJ1-2; TRBD1 aligns across 10 bases. CDR3 size: 15 residues. Trimming cost V 3 bases and J 3 bases; bases outside gene matches: 7. Germline CDR1 reads DFQATT; CDR2 reads SNEGSKA (reference sequence). As DNA, the CDR3 is TGCAGTGCTAGCAGGACAGGGGGTTACGACTATGGCTACACCTTC. Its translation: CSASRTGGYDYGYTF.